Below are 13 T cell receptor beta chains sequenced from a single sample in a study of shared T cell receptors in the human thymus. Measured with immunoSEQ multiplex PCR; TCRdb has only the in-frame clones, and not every one. There are 600,000 or so clones in the sample; about 87% occur only once, and 0.0094% lies in the top ten. These same records also appear under a second study, on human thymus T cells.

The sequenced sample consisted of thymocytes. Receptor source: a boy under two years old with a congenital heart defect.

This clone was counted a few times. This chain connects TRBV25-1 to TRBJ1-2; D is possibly TRBD1 (5 bases). V lost 10 bases, J lost 6 bases, and 15 bases lay in between. Germline values: CDR1 MGHDK, CDR2 SYGVNS. This CDR3 is 12 amino acids long. CDR3 nucleotide sequence: TGTGCCACCGGACATGGTAATGATGGCTACACCTTC. Residues: CATGHGNDGYTF.

The chain is built from TRBV10-3 and TRBJ1-2; 8 nucleotides match TRBD1. The germline V gene has CDR1 ENHRY and CDR2 SYGVKD. Trimming removed 6 bases from V and 1 base from J; junction bases left unmatched: 10. CDR3 length: 16 amino acids. DNA for the CDR3: TGTGCCATCAGCCTGGACAGGGTGTTAGATAACTATGGCTACACCTTC. Its protein is CAISLDRVLDNYGYTF.

This chain's CDR3 is CASRQGKNGNQPQHF. CDR3 bases: TGTGCCAGCCGACAGGGGAAAAACGGCAATCAGCCCCAGCATTTT. The genes are TRBV19 and TRBJ1-5; 8 nucleotides agree with TRBD1. The V gene's germline CDR1 is LNHDA and CDR2 SQIVND (reference sequence). Trimming cost V 9 bases and J 2 bases; bases outside gene matches: 9. The CDR3 is 15 amino acids. The full variable domain, in which reference TRBV19 and TRBJ1-5 provide the parts outside the CDR3, is DGGITQSPKYLFRKEGQNVTLSCEQNLNHDAMYWYRQDPGQGLRLIYYSQIVNDFQKGDIAEGYSVSREKKESFPLTVTSAQKNPTAFYLCASRQGKNGNQPQHFGDGTRLSIL.

The chain joins TRBV27 to TRBJ2-7; D is possibly TRBD1 (6 bases). V lost 6 bases and J lost 0, with 15 bases in between. CDR3 length: 15 amino acids. CDR1 and CDR2 from the germline V gene are MNHEY and SMNVEV (reference sequence). CDR3 DNA: TGTGCCAGCAGCGTCAGGGGAAGAAGCTCCTACGAGCAGTACTTC. The encoded protein is CASSVRGRSSYEQYF.

This clone was seen a single time. The chain has TRBV6-7 and TRBJ1-2; no firm D call. TRBV6-7 is given ORF status, its function remaining uncertain. The CDR3 is 15 residues long. Trimming stripped 2 bases from V and 5 bases from J, with 15 bases between. The CDR3 reads CASSYGTWEIYGYTF. The CDR3 bases are TGTGCCAGCAGTTACGGCACATGGGAGATTTATGGCTACACCTTC.

Only one count was recorded for this clone. The chain carries TRBV5-5 and TRBJ1-2, with TRBD1 matching 7 bases. This CDR3 has 16 residues. V lost 2 bases to trimming and J lost 2 bases; unmatched junction nucleotides: 9. Per germline, CDR1 SGHKS and CDR2 YYEKEE (reference sequence). CDR3 DNA: TGTGCCAGCAGCTTTTCGGGACAGATTTTCAACTATGGCTACACCTTC. The encoded protein is CASSFSGQIFNYGYTF.

The J gene is TRBJ1-1, the V gene TRBV28, with 8 bases lining up with TRBD1. The CDR3 covers 15 residues. Germline V gene sequence: CDR1 MDHEN, CDR2 SYDVKM. The trim removed 3 bases at V and 4 bases at J, leaving 7 bases unmatched. Written as DNA, the CDR3 is TGTGCCAGCAGTTTCCAGGGGGCGCTGACCACTGAAGCTTTCTTT. This encodes CASSFQGALTTEAFF.

The V call is TRBV5-6, the J call TRBJ1-4; D unresolved. This CDR3 has 12 residues. Between the trimmed V and J ends, which lost 4 bases and 5 bases, there was a span of 6 bases. Germline CDR1 reads SGHDT; CDR2 reads YYEEEE. The CDR3 region has the DNA TGTGCCAGCAGCCGCAGGAATGAAAAACTGTTTTTT. Residues: CASSRRNEKLFF.

This chain joins TRBV9 and TRBJ2-2, with 7 bases lining up with TRBD2. This CDR3 contains 17 residues. Germline-derived CDR1 and CDR2 are SGDLS and YYNGEE. With V trimmed by 3 bases and J by 2 bases, 10 bases remained unmatched. The CDR3 here is CASSGGGDYSNTGELFF. The CDR3 bases are TGTGCCAGCAGCGGGGGTGGGGACTACAGCAACACCGGGGAGCTGTTTTTT.

The chain carries TRBV5-1 and TRBJ2-6; D unresolved. CDR3 length: 13 residues. CDR1 is SGHRS, CDR2 YFSETQ, per germline. V dropped 4 bases and J dropped 4 bases, with 6 bases sitting between them. The CDR3 DNA sequence: TGCGCCAGCAGCCCCTCCGGGGCCAACGTCCTGACTTTC. Translating it yields CASSPSGANVLTF. Combining the CDR3 with reference TRBV5-1 and TRBJ2-6 gives the whole variable domain KAGVTQTPRYLIKTRGQQVTLSCSPISGHRSVSWYQQTPGQGLQFLFEYFSETQRNKGNFPGRFSGRQFSNSRSEMNVSTLELGDSALYLCASSPSGANVLTFGAGSRLTVL.

The rearrangement joins TRBV7-2 to TRBJ2-3, with TRBD2 as a possible D gene (6 bases). Trimming left V 4 bases short and J 1 base short, with 18 bases between. The CDR3 covers 17 residues. The germline CDR1 and CDR2 sequences are SGHTA and FQGNSA. The CDR3 reads CASSSIEAQRGTDTQYF. The CDR3 nucleotides read TGTGCCAGCAGCTCAATCGAAGCCCAGCGGGGCACAGATACGCAGTATTTT.

The chain combines TRBV6-5 with TRBJ2-7; the match to TRBD2 covers 7 bases. Germline V gene lookup returns CDR1 MNHEY and CDR2 SVGAGI. The CDR3 is made up of 15 amino acids. Trimming at V came to 6 bases and at J to 0 bases, leaving 8 bases not matched to a gene. The CDR3 spells CASRDSGQNSYEQYF. CDR3 coding DNA: TGTGCCAGCAGAGATAGCGGGCAGAACTCCTACGAGCAGTACTTC.

V usage is TRBV27 and J usage is TRBJ1-4; D may be TRBD1 (6 bases). Germline V lookup: CDR1 MNHEY, CDR2 SMNVEV (reference sequence). The CDR3 consists of 18 residues. Trimming shortened V by 3 bases and J by 1 base, and 18 bases separated the two germline ends. CDR3 region: CASSFSRTARETNEKLFF. As DNA, the CDR3 is TGTGCCAGCAGTTTTAGCCGGACAGCTCGAGAAACTAATGAAAAACTGTTTTTT.